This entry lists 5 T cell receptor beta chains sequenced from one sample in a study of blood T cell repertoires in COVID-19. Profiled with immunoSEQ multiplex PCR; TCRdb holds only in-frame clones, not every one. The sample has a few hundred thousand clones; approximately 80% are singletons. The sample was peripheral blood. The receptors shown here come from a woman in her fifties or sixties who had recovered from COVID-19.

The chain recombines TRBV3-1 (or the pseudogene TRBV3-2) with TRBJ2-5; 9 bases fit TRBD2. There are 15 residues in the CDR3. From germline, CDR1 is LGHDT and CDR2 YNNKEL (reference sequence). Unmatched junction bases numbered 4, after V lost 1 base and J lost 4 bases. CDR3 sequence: CASSQASSGVETQYF. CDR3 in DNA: TGTGCCAGCAGCCAAGCTTCTAGCGGGGTAGAGACCCAGTACTTC.

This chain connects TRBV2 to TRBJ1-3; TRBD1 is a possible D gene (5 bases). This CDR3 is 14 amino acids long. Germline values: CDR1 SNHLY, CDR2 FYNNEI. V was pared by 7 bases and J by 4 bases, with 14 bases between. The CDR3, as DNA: TGTGCCAGCATTCCCGACAGTCTAGGAAACACCATATATTTT. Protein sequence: CASIPDSLGNTIYF.

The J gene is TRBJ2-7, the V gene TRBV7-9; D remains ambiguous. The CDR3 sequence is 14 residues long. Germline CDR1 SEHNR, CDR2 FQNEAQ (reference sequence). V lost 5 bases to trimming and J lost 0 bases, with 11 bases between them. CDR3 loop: CASSPSGSSYEQYF. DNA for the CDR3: TGTGCCAGCAGCCCTTCAGGCAGCTCCTACGAGCAGTACTTC.

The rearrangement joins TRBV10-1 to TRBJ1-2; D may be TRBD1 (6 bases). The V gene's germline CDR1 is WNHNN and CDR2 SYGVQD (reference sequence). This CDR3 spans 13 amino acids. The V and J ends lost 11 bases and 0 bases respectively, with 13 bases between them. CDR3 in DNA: TGCGCCCGCAAGACAGGACCTAACTATGGCTACACCTTC. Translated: CARKTGPNYGYTF.

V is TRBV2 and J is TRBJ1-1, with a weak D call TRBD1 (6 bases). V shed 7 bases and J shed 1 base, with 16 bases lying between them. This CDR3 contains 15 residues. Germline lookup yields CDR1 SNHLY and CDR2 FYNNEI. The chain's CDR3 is CASTRDARGNTEAFF. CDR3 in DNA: TGTGCCAGCACCCGCGACGCCAGGGGGAACACTGAAGCTTTCTTT.